The 9 T cell receptor beta chains below come from one sample, sequenced in a study of blood T cell repertoires in COVID-19. Sequencing used immunoSEQ multiplex PCR; TCRdb keeps in-frame clones, though not all of them. Of around 300,000 clones listed, roughly 88% are singletons. Sequencing input: peripheral blood. The receptors were gathered from a woman aged 25 to 45 with COVID-19, enrolled during active disease.

The chain has TRBV5-8 and TRBJ1-2; TRBD1 matches at 8 bases. The CDR3 has 12 amino acids. The germline V gene encodes CDR1 SGHTS and CDR2 YDEGEE. V trimming: 4 bases; J trimming: 8 bases; junction bases outside the gene matches: 4. The CDR3 loop is CASSRWTGGYTF. DNA of the CDR3: TGTGCCAGCAGCCGGTGGACAGGGGGCTACACCTTC.

DNA of the CDR3: TGTGCCAGCAGCACCTCGACAGGAGGCTATGGCTACACCTTC. Protein: CASSTSTGGYGYTF. V gene TRBV11-2 combines with J gene TRBJ1-2; tentatively, D is TRBD1 (6 bases). Germline CDR1 and CDR2: SGHAT and FQNNGV. The CDR3 covers 14 residues. Trimming stripped 5 bases from V and 4 bases from J, with 14 bases between. The whole variable domain, remainder taken from reference TRBV11-2 and TRBJ1-2, is EAGVAQSPRYKIIEKRQSVAFWCNPISGHATLYWYQQILGQGPKLLIQFQNNGVVDDSQLPKDRFSAERLKGVDSTLKIQPAKLEDSAVYLCASSTSTGGYGYTFGSGTRLTVV.

The chain is built from TRBV9 and TRBJ2-2; TRBD2 matches at 7 bases. CDR3 length equals 16 residues. The germline gives CDR1 SGDLS, CDR2 YYNGEE. V lost 0 bases and J lost 3; bases outside the gene matches: 5. CDR3 coding DNA: TGTGCCAGCAGCGTAGGCATAGCGGGTGACACCGGGGAGCTGTTTTTT. It translates to CASSVGIAGDTGELFF.

This rearrangement joins TRBV6-4 to TRBJ2-5; 8 bases line up with TRBD1. V shed 4 bases and J 5 bases; nucleotides not matched to a gene: 9. The V gene's germline CDR1 is MRHNA and CDR2 SNTAGT. The CDR3 length is 15 residues. The CDR3, as DNA: TGTGCCAGCAGTGCGAAACAGGGGGGTCCGGAGACCCAGTACTTC. It translates to CASSAKQGGPETQYF.

This clone occurred once. The rearrangement joins TRBV6-5 to TRBJ2-2, with 7 bases that match TRBD1. Trimming removed 11 bases from V and 3 bases from J; junction bases left unmatched: 12. The germline CDR1 and CDR2 sequences are MNHEY and SVGAGI. The CDR3 loop spans 15 amino acids. CDR3 region: CAGTARQGHTGELFF. Written as DNA, the CDR3 is TGTGCCGGAACCGCTCGACAGGGTCACACCGGGGAGCTGTTTTTT.

This clone was detected only once. CDR3 sequence (DNA): TGTGCCAGCAGTTTATCGCGACAGGGGGCGGTTGGCGAAAAACTGTTTTTT. This translates into CASSLSRQGAVGEKLFF. This chain joins TRBV27 and TRBJ1-4; 10 bases align to TRBD1. CDR1 is MNHEY and CDR2 is SMNVEV in the germline V gene (reference sequence). The trim removed 0 bases at V and 8 bases at J, leaving 9 bases unmatched. The CDR3 has 17 residues.

The chain carries TRBV2 and TRBJ2-3, with D tentatively TRBD2 (6 bases). CDR1 SNHLY and CDR2 FYNNEI come from the germline V gene. Trimming removed 7 bases at V and 5 bases at J, with 22 bases between. CDR3 length: 16 residues. As DNA, the CDR3 is TGTGCCAGCACCCCGGGCCAGGAGTGGGAGGTAGATACGCAGTATTTT. Amino acid sequence: CASTPGQEWEVDTQYF.

CDR3 amino acids: CASSENEGGNQPQHF. The CDR3 coding sequence is TGCGCCAGCAGTGAAAACGAGGGCGGCAATCAGCCCCAGCATTTT. The gene calls are TRBV10-2 and TRBJ1-5; D remains unclear. The CDR3 covers 15 residues. Germline lookup yields CDR1 WSHSY and CDR2 SAAADI. V was pared by 3 bases and J by 2 bases, with 11 bases between.

V is TRBV6-5 and J is TRBJ2-1; 13 bases agree with TRBD2. CDR1 is MNHEY and CDR2 is SVGAGI in the germline V gene. V lost 5 bases, J lost 9 bases, and 7 bases stayed unmatched. This CDR3 has 15 amino acids. In nucleotides, the CDR3 is TGTGCCAGCAGTCCCGGGACTAGCGGGATCGGTGAGCAGTTCTTC. Amino acids: CASSPGTSGIGEQFF.